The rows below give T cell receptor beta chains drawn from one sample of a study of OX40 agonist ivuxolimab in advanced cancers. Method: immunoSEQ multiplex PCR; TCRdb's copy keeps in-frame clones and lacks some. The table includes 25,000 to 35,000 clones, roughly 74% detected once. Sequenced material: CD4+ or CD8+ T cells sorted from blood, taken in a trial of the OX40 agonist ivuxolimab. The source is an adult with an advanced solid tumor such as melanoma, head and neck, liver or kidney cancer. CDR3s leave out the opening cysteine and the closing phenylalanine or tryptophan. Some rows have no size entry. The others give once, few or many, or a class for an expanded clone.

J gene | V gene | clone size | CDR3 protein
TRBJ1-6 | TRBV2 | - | ASRDTGYGNSPLH
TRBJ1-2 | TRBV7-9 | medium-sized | ASSFSSGTNYGYT
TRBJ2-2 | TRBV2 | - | ASRGRFNTGELF
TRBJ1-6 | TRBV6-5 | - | ASSYSYRADSPLH
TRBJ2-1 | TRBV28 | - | ASRHNLGGGFYNEQF
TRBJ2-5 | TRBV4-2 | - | ASSQDMAETQY
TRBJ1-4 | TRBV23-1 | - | ASSREGAREKLF
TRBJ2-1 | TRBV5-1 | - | ASEGHHEQF
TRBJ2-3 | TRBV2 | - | ASSVGTNTDTQY
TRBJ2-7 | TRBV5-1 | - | ASSLASTGYDEQY
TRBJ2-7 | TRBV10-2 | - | ASSEDHYEQY
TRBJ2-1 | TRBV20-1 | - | SAAPASEQF
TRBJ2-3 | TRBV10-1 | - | ASSGRTDGTRADTQY
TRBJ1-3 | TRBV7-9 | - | ASSFSGAGNTIY
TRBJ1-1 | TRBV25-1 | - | ASSDTGGSVNTEAF
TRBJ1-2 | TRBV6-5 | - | ASSYSPGIVYGYT
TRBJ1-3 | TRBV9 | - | ASSPSPRGRTGNTIY